What follows describes a single T cell receptor (beta chain). This CDR3 is built from 15 residues. Germline V CDR1 and CDR2: SGHRS, YFSETQ. V was clipped by 4 bases and J by 7 bases; unmatched bases: 8. The sample originates from a study of blood T cell repertoires in COVID-19. For the study at large: The origin of the acute and convalescent COVID-19 samples was the United States, Italy and Spain. Nucleic acid was either cDNA or gDNA, and it came from T cells, B-cell-depleted T cells, or PBMCs.

Original analysis: Reference gene primer amplification in the assay estimated nucleated cell counts. Produced via immunoSEQ multiplex PCR; TCRdb's table is partial and in-frame only. D and trimming were read from the DNA, whereas the V and J calls and clone size are those reported in that table. The table records 180,000 or so clones, roughly nine tenths of them present only once. The rearrangement joins TRBV5-1 to TRBJ1-4, with 9 nucleotides matching TRBD1. Material for sequencing was peripheral blood. The receptor was derived from a man in his sixties or seventies with acute or convalescent COVID-19. CDR3 protein: CASSPRTGDSEKLFF. The CDR3 DNA reads as TGCGCCAGCAGCCCTAGGACAGGGGACAGTGAAAAACTGTTTTTT.